This T cell receptor (beta chain) came from a study of blood T cell repertoires in COVID-19. Profiled with immunoSEQ multiplex PCR; TCRdb holds only in-frame clones, not every one. The data hold roughly 140,000 clones, with approximately 80% observed a single time. This TCR was sampled from a woman aged 55-69 years with acute or convalescent COVID-19. Source material: peripheral blood.

The CDR3 reads CASSFPDTGELFF. The CDR3 DNA reads TGTGCCAGCAGTTTCCCGGACACCGGGGAGCTGTTTTTT. The gene calls are TRBV27 and TRBJ2-2; D is undetermined. The V end lost 3 bases, the J end lost 3 bases, and 5 bases lay between the germline ends. Germline CDR1 is MNHEY and CDR2 is SMNVEV (reference sequence). The CDR3 length is 13 residues.